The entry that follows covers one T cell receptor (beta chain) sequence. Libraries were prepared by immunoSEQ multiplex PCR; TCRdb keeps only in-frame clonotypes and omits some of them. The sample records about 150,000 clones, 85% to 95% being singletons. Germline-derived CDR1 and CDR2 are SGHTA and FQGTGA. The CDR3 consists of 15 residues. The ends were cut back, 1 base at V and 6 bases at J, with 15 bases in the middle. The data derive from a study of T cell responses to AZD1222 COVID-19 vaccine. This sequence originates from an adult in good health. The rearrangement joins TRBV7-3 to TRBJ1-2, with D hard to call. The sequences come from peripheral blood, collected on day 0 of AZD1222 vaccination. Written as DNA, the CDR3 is TGTGCCAGCAGCTTAAGCCACGGCCCCGAGAATGGCTACACCTTC. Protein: CASSLSHGPENGYTF.